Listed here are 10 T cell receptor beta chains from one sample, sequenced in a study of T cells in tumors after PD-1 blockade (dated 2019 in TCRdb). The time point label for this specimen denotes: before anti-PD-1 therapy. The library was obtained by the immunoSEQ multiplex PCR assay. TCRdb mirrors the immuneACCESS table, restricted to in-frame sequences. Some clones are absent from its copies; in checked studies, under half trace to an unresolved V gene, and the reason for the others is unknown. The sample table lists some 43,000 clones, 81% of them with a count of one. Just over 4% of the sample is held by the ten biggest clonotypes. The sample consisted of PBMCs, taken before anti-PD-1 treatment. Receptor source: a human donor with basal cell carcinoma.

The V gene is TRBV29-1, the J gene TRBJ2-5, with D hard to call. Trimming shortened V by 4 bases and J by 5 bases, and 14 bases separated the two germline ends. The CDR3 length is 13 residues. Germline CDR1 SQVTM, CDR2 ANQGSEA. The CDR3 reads CSVALSAWETQYF. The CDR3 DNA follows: TGCAGCGTTGCCCTCTCGGCGTGGGAGACCCAGTACTTC. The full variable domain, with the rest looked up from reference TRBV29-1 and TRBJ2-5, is SAVISQKPSRDICQRGTSLTIQCQVDSQVTMMFWYRQQPGQSLTLIATANQGSEATYESGFVIDKFPISRPNLTFSTLTVSNMSPEDSSIYLCSVALSAWETQYFGPGTRLLVL.

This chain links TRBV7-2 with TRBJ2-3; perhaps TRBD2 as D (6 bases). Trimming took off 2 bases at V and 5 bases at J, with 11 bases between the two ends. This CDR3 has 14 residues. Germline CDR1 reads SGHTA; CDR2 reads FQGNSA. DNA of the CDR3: TGTGCCAGCAGCTTAATCCTAGCGAAAGATACGCAGTATTTT. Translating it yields CASSLILAKDTQYF.

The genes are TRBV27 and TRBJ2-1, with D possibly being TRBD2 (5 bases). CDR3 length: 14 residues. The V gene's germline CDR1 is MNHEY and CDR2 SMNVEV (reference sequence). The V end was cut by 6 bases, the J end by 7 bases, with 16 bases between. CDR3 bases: TGTGCCAGCAGCCCCCTTACTAGGTTTAATGAGCAGTTCTTC. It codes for CASSPLTRFNEQFF.

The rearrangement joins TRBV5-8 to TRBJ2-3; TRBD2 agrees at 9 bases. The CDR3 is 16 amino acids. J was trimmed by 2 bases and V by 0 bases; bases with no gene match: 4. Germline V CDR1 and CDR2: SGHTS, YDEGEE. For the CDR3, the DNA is TGTGCCAGCAGCTTGGTTCCTAGCGGGGTCACAGATACGCAGTATTTT. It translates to CASSLVPSGVTDTQYF.

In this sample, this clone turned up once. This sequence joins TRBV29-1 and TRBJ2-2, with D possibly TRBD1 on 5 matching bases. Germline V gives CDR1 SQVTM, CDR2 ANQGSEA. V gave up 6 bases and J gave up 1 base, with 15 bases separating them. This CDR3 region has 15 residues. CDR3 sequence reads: CSVSARVLNTGELFF. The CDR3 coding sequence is TGCAGCGTATCCGCCAGGGTATTGAACACCGGGGAGCTGTTTTTT.

The CDR3 DNA reads TGTGCCAGCAGTTCCGACAGAGGGAATCAGCCCCAGCATTTT. Its translation is CASSSDRGNQPQHF. The chain has TRBV6-5 and TRBJ1-5, with D perhaps TRBD1 (5 bases). Germline V gives CDR1 MNHEY, CDR2 SVGAGI. V dropped 4 bases and J dropped 4 bases, with 11 bases sitting between them. This CDR3 is built from 14 residues.

CDR3 nucleotides: TGTGCCAGCAGTTTAGAGGCGGGGGGGAACACTGAAGCTTTCTTT. Amino acid sequence: CASSLEAGGNTEAFF. The V call is TRBV27, the J call TRBJ1-1; D is perhaps TRBD1 (5 bases). This CDR3 is built from 15 residues. Germline CDR1 reads MNHEY; CDR2 reads SMNVEV (reference sequence). V was trimmed by 2 bases and J by 1 base, leaving 11 bases between them.

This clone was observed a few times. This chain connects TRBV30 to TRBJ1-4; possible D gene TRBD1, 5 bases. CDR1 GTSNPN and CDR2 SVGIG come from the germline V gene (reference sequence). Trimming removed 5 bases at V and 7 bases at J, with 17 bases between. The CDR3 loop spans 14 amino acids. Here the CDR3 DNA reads TGTGCCTGGCGCCCGGGACGGGGACTTGAAAAACTGTTTTTT. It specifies CAWRPGRGLEKLFF.

In DNA, the CDR3 is TGTGCCAGCAGCTTGGGCCTGACCTCTGGAAACACCATATATTTT. Translating it yields CASSLGLTSGNTIYF. V usage is TRBV5-6 and J usage is TRBJ1-3; D gene ambiguous. The CDR3 runs to 15 residues. With 0 bases removed from V and 0 bases from J, the gap between germline ends came to 7 bases. Looked up from germline, CDR1 is SGHDT and CDR2 is YYEEEE.

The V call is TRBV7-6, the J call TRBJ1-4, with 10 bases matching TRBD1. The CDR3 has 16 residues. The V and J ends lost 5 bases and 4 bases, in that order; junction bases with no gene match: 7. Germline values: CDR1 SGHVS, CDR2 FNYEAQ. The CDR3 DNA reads TGTGCCAGCAGCCCCAGACAGGGGGCGGTTAATGAAAAACTGTTTTTT. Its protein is CASSPRQGAVNEKLFF.